A single sample is the source of the 7 T cell receptor beta chains below, sequenced in a study of CD8 T cells in ankylosing spondylitis. A single record per CDR3 protein comes from TCRdb applying MiXCR to the 5' RACE reads. This table has around 31,000 distinct CDR3 sequences, less than 40% appearing once. Sequencing was performed on synovial fluid, either unsorted or a sorted T cell fraction (not recorded which). The receptors stem from a male donor with ankylosing spondylitis.

In its sample, this clonotype was seen many times. V and J are TRBV7-6 and TRBJ1-1, with D uncertain. The CDR3 is 17 residues long. V was trimmed by 4 bases and J by 0 bases, leaving 18 bases between them. Germline CDR1 is SGHVS and CDR2 is FNYEAQ. The CDR3 reads CASSSRPETGMNTEAFF. DNA of the CDR3: TGTGCCAGCAGCTCGCGGCCGGAGACTGGCATGAACACTGAAGCTTTCTTT.

The rearrangement uses TRBV2 and TRBJ1-1; 7 bases are shared with TRBD1. V was clipped by 7 bases and J by 1 base; unmatched bases: 12. Germline V lookup: CDR1 SNHLY, CDR2 FYNNEI. This CDR3 is built from 16 residues. This CDR3 is CASTRGAQGRNTEAFF. CDR3 nucleotide sequence: TGTGCCAGCACCCGGGGAGCACAGGGGCGGAACACTGAAGCTTTCTTT.

The chain uses TRBV24-1 and TRBJ2-1, with 7 bases lining up with TRBD1. The CDR3 has 13 amino acids. Germline V gene data show CDR1 as KGHDR and CDR2 as SFDVKD. J lost 6 bases, V lost 9 bases, and 7 bases had no gene match. In nucleotides, the CDR3 is TGTGCCACCGCAGAGGGGGCATTCAATGAGCAGTTCTTC. This translates into CATAEGAFNEQFF.

This chain uses TRBV3-1 with TRBJ2-7; no clear D. Looked up from germline, CDR1 is LGHDT and CDR2 is YNNKEL (reference sequence). The CDR3 is 15 amino acids. The V gene lost 0 bases and the J gene lost 2 bases, with 11 bases spanning the gap. As DNA, the CDR3 is TGTGCCAGCAGCCAAGATTGGGGATCAGCCTACGAGCAGTACTTC. Amino acid sequence: CASSQDWGSAYEQYF.

This clonotype was observed a handful of times. The chain employs TRBV4-1 and TRBJ2-1; D perhaps matches TRBD2 (6 bases). This CDR3 comprises 13 residues. Trimming cost V 4 bases and J 4 bases, with 8 bases left between them. From germline, CDR1 is MGHRA and CDR2 YSYEKL. The CDR3 loop is CASSLGRYNEQFF. The DNA for the CDR3 is TGCGCCAGCAGCCTAGGGAGGTACAATGAGCAGTTCTTC.

The chain has TRBV19 and TRBJ1-1; perhaps TRBD1 as D (5 bases). The germline V gene has CDR1 LNHDA and CDR2 SQIVND (reference sequence). The CDR3 covers 14 residues. Trimming shortened V by 1 base and J by 5 bases, and 11 bases separated the two germline ends. CDR3: CASSIGTRGTEAFF. CDR3 nucleotide sequence: TGTGCCAGTAGTATAGGCACAAGGGGAACTGAAGCTTTCTTT.

The V and J genes are TRBV10-2 and TRBJ2-7; D unresolved. The CDR3 covers 13 residues. Trimming stripped 1 base from V and 2 bases from J, with 6 bases between. Germline-derived CDR1 and CDR2 are WSHSY and SAAADI. The CDR3 nucleotides are TGCGCCAGCAGTGAGTGGAAAACCTACGAGCAGTACTTC. It yields the protein CASSEWKTYEQYF.